This T cell receptor beta chain was profiled in a study of human T cells and chemical hapten exposure. Many counts were recorded for this clonotype. The antigen is unknown. Time point of the sample: pre-sensitization, week 0. Treatment reported: therapeutic diphenylcyclopropenone sensitization with weekly scalp DPC. Findings and caveats of the study: Among TCRs, those above 1 in 1000 frequency were unaffected by DPC sensitization.

TCRdb used MiXCR to reprocess the RACE reads, holding one entry per CDR3 protein. The sample carries some 330,000 distinct CDR3 sequences, 4.5% to 7% recorded once. The sample consisted of whole blood, taken in connection with sensitization to the hapten diphenylcyclopropenone (DPC). This clonotype was obtained from a woman under 30 with alopecia areata. Some clones in this sample may be carry-over from other donors' samples.

CDR3 sequence reads: CASSQVEWGAQPQHF. In DNA form, the CDR3 reads TGTGCCAGCAGCCAAGTAGAGTGGGGGGCTCAGCCCCAGCATTTT. This chain connects TRBV4-2 to TRBJ1-5; possible D gene TRBD1, 6 bases. V lost 1 base and J 6 bases, leaving 13 bases between the germline ends. The CDR3 runs 15 residues. Germline V gene data show CDR1 as LGHNA and CDR2 as YNFKEQ.